Listed below are T cell receptor beta chains from one sample, sequenced in a study of molecular identifiers for immune sequencing clone quantification. TCRdb reprocessed the PCR reads via MiXCR and lists one record per CDR3 protein. The data hold 250,000 to 350,000 distinct CDR3 sequences, with around 21% observed a single time. Sequencing used naive CD8+ T cells from blood, with Jurkat cell RNA spiked in. All receptors derive from a human donor in good health. Some libraries in this study had Jurkat cell RNA spiked in. CDR3s include the opening cysteine and the closing phenylalanine or tryptophan. D genes are given only for firm matches. Not every row has a clone size; where given, it reads once, few, many or a size class.

TRBJ2-1,TRBV27,.,.,CASGLGGGNEQFF,TGTGCCAGCGGTTTGGGAGGGGGCAATGAGCAGTTCTTC
TRBJ1-4,TRBV5-1,few,TRBD1,CASSLVYRGSNEKLFF,TGCGCCAGCAGCTTGGTATACAGGGGTTCCAATGAAAAACTGTTTTTT
TRBJ1-5,TRBV10-1,few,.,CASNPVPYSNQPQHF,TGCGCCAGCAACCCGGTCCCTTATAGCAATCAGCCCCAGCATTTT
TRBJ2-7,TRBV6-6,many,TRBD2,CASSPPDYGLAYEQYF,TGTGCCAGCAGTCCACCCGACTATGGACTAGCCTACGAGCAGTACTTC
TRBJ2-3,TRBV20-1,.,TRBD1,CSARPGQGLGTDTQYF,TGCAGTGCTAGACCGGGACAGGGTTTGGGCACAGATACGCAGTATTTT
TRBJ2-5,TRBV5-1,many,.,CASSLWGSETQYF,TGCGCCAGCAGCTTGTGGGGTTCAGAGACCCAGTACTTC
TRBJ2-7,TRBV29-1,many,.,CSVVRLEAYEQYF,TGCAGCGTCGTGAGACTGGAAGCCTACGAGCAGTACTTC
TRBJ2-7,TRBV27,few,.,CASSLSEPGVYEQYF,TGTGCCAGCAGTTTATCTGAGCCGGGGGTCTACGAGCAGTACTTC
TRBJ2-3,TRBV21-1,many,.,CASSKKDTDTQYF,TGTGCCAGCAGCAAAAAGGACACAGATACGCAGTATTTT
TRBJ2-5,TRBV19,many,.,CASSIVLGTETQYF,TGTGCCAGTAGTATTGTCCTGGGGACGGAGACCCAGTACTTC
TRBJ2-5,TRBV4-1,many,TRBD2,CASSQGLALQETQYF,TGCGCCAGCAGCCAAGGACTAGCGCTCCAAGAGACCCAGTACTTC
TRBJ2-7,TRBV20-1,.,TRBD1,CSARLLAAGSQGVSHEQYF,TGCAGTGCTAGACTTCTGGCGGCGGGTAGCCAGGGGGTTAGCCACGAGCAGTACTTC
TRBJ1-5,TRBV27,few,.,CASSVQGLNQPQHF,TGTGCCAGCAGTGTACAGGGTCTTAATCAGCCCCAGCATTTT
TRBJ2-7,TRBV19,many,TRBD1,CASSVGQGLTYEQYF,TGTGCCAGTAGTGTCGGACAGGGGCTAACCTACGAGCAGTACTTC
TRBJ2-3,TRBV7-2,few,.,CASSFGGGLDTQYF,TGTGCCAGCAGCTTTGGAGGGGGGCTTGATACGCAGTATTTT
TRBJ1-1,TRBV27,.,.,CASSLERGKWTEAFF,TGTGCCAGCAGTTTAGAAAGGGGGAAGTGGACTGAAGCTTTCTTT
TRBJ2-7,TRBV5-5,.,.,CASSLAGLTLSYEQYF,TGTGCCAGCAGCTTGGCCGGACTGACCCTCTCCTACGAGCAGTACTTC
TRBJ2-7,TRBV11-3,many,.,CASSSADGYEQYF,TGTGCCAGCAGCTCGGCAGACGGGTACGAGCAGTACTTC
TRBJ2-7,TRBV5-4,many,.,CASSFESRTYEQYF,TGTGCCAGCAGCTTTGAGAGTAGAACCTACGAGCAGTACTTC
TRBJ2-3,TRBV11-2,many,.,CASSLGFTDTQYF,TGTGCCAGCAGTTTGGGGTTCACAGATACGCAGTATTTT
TRBJ2-7,TRBV14,many,TRBD1,CASSYGQATYEQYF,TGTGCCAGCAGCTACGGACAGGCTACCTACGAGCAGTACTTC
TRBJ2-3,TRBV7-6,.,TRBD1,CASSLDRDGDTQYF,TGTGCCAGCAGCCTTGACAGGGATGGAGATACGCAGTATTTT
TRBJ2-3,TRBV4-2,many,.,CASSQEWNGYTDTQYF,TGTGCCAGCAGCCAAGAGTGGAACGGCTACACAGATACGCAGTATTTT
TRBJ2-1,TRBV7-9,.,TRBD2,CASSLFTSGTYNEQFF,TGTGCCAGCAGCTTATTTACTAGCGGAACCTACAATGAGCAGTTCTTC
TRBJ1-6,TRBV3-2,.,.,CASSRGGGARSHSPLHF,TGTGCCAGCAGCCGCGGCGGCGGGGCGCGAAGTCATTCACCCCTCCACTTT
TRBJ2-3,TRBV9,many,.,CASTKEERPTDTQYF,TGTGCCAGTACCAAGGAGGAGCGCCCCACAGATACGCAGTATTTT
TRBJ2-5,TRBV10-3,few,.,CAISVTYPGLRQETQYF,TGTGCCATCAGTGTTACCTACCCGGGACTCCGTCAAGAGACCCAGTACTTC
TRBJ2-3,TRBV27,many,.,CASKLDTQYF,TGTGCCAGCAAATTAGATACGCAGTATTTT
TRBJ2-3,TRBV7-9,many,TRBD1,CASSPQFPPGQGSGTDTQYF,TGTGCCAGCAGCCCACAATTCCCACCCGGACAGGGTAGTGGTACAGATACGCAGTATTTT
TRBJ2-3,TRBV7-9,many,TRBD1,CASSSNRGQSTDTQYF,TGTGCCAGCAGCTCGAACAGGGGCCAAAGCACAGATACGCAGTATTTT
TRBJ2-2,TRBV12-3/TRBV12-4,.,TRBD1,CASSLEARGQGGELFF,TGTGCCAGCAGTTTAGAGGCCAGGGGGCAGGGCGGGGAGCTGTTTTTT
TRBJ2-5,TRBV7-9,few,.,CASSSSGAESGYPYETQYF,TGTGCCAGCAGCTCCTCGGGGGCAGAAAGCGGGTATCCTTACGAGACCCAGTACTTC
TRBJ1-5,TRBV4-1,many,.,CASSGTTYSNQPQHF,TGCGCCAGCAGCGGGACAACTTATAGCAATCAGCCCCAGCATTTT
TRBJ2-3,TRBV7-9,.,.,CASSWGIGTDTQYF,TGTGCCAGCAGCTGGGGGATTGGGACAGATACGCAGTATTTT
TRBJ2-7,TRBV29-1,many,.,CSVDSGPYEQYF,TGCAGCGTTGATTCAGGGCCCTACGAGCAGTACTTC
TRBJ1-1,TRBV6-2/TRBV6-3,.,.,CASSYSPGNTEAFF,TGTGCCAGCAGTTACTCCCCCGGAAACACTGAAGCTTTCTTT
TRBJ2-7,TRBV11-2,few,.,CASSSPMSSYEQYF,TGTGCCAGCAGCTCACCCATGAGCTCCTACGAGCAGTACTTC
TRBJ2-3,TRBV4-1,many,.,CASSPTGQSTSTDTQYF,TGCGCCAGCAGTCCTACGGGGCAGAGCACTAGCACAGATACGCAGTATTTT
TRBJ2-7,TRBV7-6,many,.,CASSLVSGPEQYF,TGTGCCAGCAGCTTAGTATCCGGTCCCGAGCAGTACTTC
TRBJ2-7,TRBV12-5,many,.,CASASHEQYF,TGTGCTAGTGCCTCCCACGAGCAGTACTTC
TRBJ2-3,TRBV9,few,TRBD2,CASSAGRGAGDGTDTQYF,TGTGCCAGCAGCGCGGGGAGAGGGGCGGGAGATGGGACAGATACGCAGTATTTT
TRBJ2-7,TRBV4-3,many,.,CASSQDRKGSYEQYF,TGCGCCAGCAGCCAAGATCGTAAGGGATCCTACGAGCAGTACTTC
TRBJ2-3,TRBV28,many,TRBD2,CASRWSGRATDTQYF,TGTGCCAGCAGATGGAGCGGGAGGGCTACAGATACGCAGTATTTT
TRBJ1-1,TRBV7-9,many,.,CASSLTAMNTEAFF,TGTGCCAGCAGCTTGACAGCGATGAACACTGAAGCTTTCTTT
TRBJ1-1,TRBV5-1,.,TRBD1,CASHGQAAGTEAFF,TGCGCCAGCCATGGACAGGCGGCTGGTACTGAAGCTTTCTTT
TRBJ2-5,TRBV29-1,many,TRBD2,CSVEPRLAGIQETQYF,TGCAGCGTTGAACCGCGACTAGCGGGGATCCAAGAGACCCAGTACTTC
TRBJ1-5,TRBV4-1,.,.,CASSQDFSVVQPQHF,TGCGCCAGCAGCCAAGATTTTTCCGTGGTTCAGCCCCAGCATTTT
TRBJ2-1,TRBV29-1,many,.,CSVEWVLSLGVDEQFF,TGCAGCGTTGAATGGGTCTTGTCCCTAGGAGTAGATGAGCAGTTCTTC
TRBJ2-7,TRBV27,.,TRBD1,CASSVRGQARPYEQYF,TGTGCCAGCAGCGTCCGAGGACAGGCCCGTCCCTACGAGCAGTACTTC